A single sample gave rise to the 5 T cell receptor beta chains below, sequenced in a study of blood T cells in healthy people across ages. With a J-beta primer mix and a sample-barcoded 5' primer, a second PCR ran about 7 to 12 cycles. TCRdb called the 5' RACE reads again in MiXCR, with one record for every CDR3 protein. The sample includes 700,000 or so distinct CDR3 sequences, approximately 21% of them seen just once. Sequencing was done on a sample of blood. These receptors came from a man in his 70s in good health.

This clonotype has only a few counts. This sequence joins TRBV11-2 and TRBJ2-5, with D perhaps TRBD2 (5 bases). V lost 4 bases and J 11 bases, leaving 17 bases between the germline ends. Germline CDR1 reads SGHAT; CDR2 reads FQNNGV. The CDR3 is 13 residues long. The CDR3 sequence is CASSSDRSGVQYF. The CDR3, as DNA: TGTGCCAGCAGCTCTGACCGCTCCGGGGTGCAGTACTTC.

The V and J genes are TRBV18 and TRBJ1-5; 7 bases map to TRBD1. The CDR3 runs to 15 residues. Germline V gene lookup returns CDR1 KGHSH and CDR2 LQKENI. J gave up 0 bases and V 8 bases, and 7 bases lay outside the gene matches. The CDR3 spells CASSPGGPSNQPQHF. The CDR3 DNA follows: TGTGCCAGCAGCCCAGGGGGACCTAGCAATCAGCCCCAGCATTTT. The full variable domain, in which reference TRBV18 and TRBJ1-5 provide the parts outside the CDR3, is NAGVMQNPRHLVRRRGQEARLRCSPMKGHSHVYWYRQLPEEGLKFMVYLQKENIIDESGMPKERFSAEFPKEGPSILRIQQVVRGDSAAYFCASSPGGPSNQPQHFGDGTRLSIL.

This chain connects TRBV14 to TRBJ2-1, with D uncertain. The CDR3 runs to 14 residues. The germline V gene has CDR1 SGHDN and CDR2 FVKESK. The V gene lost 4 bases and the J gene lost 8 bases, with 15 bases spanning the gap. The CDR3 loop reads CASSRVSHLYEQFF. The CDR3 nucleotides are TGTGCCAGCAGCCGAGTCAGCCACCTCTATGAGCAGTTCTTC.

Only a few counts were recorded for this clonotype. This chain joins TRBV12-3 or TRBV12-4 and TRBJ2-5, with D possibly being TRBD2 (6 bases). There are 13 residues in the CDR3. Trimming left V 8 bases short and J 4 bases short, with 14 bases between. The CDR3 region has the DNA TGTGCCAGCTTCGGGGACTGGGGAGAGACCCAGTACTTC. Its translation is CASFGDWGETQYF.

This chain joins TRBV6-5 and TRBJ2-6, with a possible D match to TRBD1 (5 bases). CDR1 is MNHEY, CDR2 SVGAGI, per germline. The CDR3 covers 17 residues. Trimming removed 0 bases at V and 6 bases at J, with 15 bases between. CDR3 sequence (DNA): TGTGCCAGCAGTTACTCAGGGGCCGTTCTGTCGGCCAACGTCCTGACTTTC. This translates into CASSYSGAVLSANVLTF.